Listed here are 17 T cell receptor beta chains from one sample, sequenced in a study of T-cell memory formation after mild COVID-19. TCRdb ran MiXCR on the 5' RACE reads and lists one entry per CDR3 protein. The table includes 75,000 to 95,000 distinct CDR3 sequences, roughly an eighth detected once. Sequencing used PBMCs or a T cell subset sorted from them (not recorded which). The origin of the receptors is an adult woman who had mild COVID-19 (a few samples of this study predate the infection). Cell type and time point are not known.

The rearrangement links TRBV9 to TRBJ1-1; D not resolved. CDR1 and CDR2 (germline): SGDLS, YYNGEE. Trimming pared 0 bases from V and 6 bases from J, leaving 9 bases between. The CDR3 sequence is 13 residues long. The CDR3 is CASSVAAGPEAFF. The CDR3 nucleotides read TGTGCCAGCAGCGTAGCGGCCGGCCCTGAAGCTTTCTTT.

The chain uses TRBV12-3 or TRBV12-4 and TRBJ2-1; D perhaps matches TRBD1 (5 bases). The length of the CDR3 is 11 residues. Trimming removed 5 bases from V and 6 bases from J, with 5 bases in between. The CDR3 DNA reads TGTGCCAGCAGTAGGGGCAATGAGCAGTTCTTC. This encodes CASSRGNEQFF.

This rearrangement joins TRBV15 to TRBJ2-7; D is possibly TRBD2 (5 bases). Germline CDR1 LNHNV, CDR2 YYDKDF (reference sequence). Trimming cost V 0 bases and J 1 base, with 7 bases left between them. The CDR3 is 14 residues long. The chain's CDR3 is CATSRDRTSYEQYF. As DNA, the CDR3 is TGTGCCACCAGCAGAGACCGGACTTCCTACGAGCAGTACTTC.

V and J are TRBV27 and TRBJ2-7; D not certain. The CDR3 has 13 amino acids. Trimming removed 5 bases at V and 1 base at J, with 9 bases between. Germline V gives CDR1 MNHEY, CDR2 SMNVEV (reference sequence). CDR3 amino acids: CASSHDGSYEQYF. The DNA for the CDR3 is TGTGCCAGCAGTCATGACGGATCCTACGAGCAGTACTTC.

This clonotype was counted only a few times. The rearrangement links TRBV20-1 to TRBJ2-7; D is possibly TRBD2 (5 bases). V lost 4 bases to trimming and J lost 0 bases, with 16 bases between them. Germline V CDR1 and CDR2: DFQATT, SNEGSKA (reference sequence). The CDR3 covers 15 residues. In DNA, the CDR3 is TGCAGTGCTAAGGATTCCAGGAGGAGCTCCTACGAGCAGTACTTC. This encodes CSAKDSRRSSYEQYF.

The CDR3 loop is CASSLQGTSTDTQYF. The CDR3 DNA follows: TGTGCCAGCAGTTTACAGGGGACCAGCACAGATACGCAGTATTTT. This sequence joins TRBV12-3 or TRBV12-4 and TRBJ2-3, with D tentatively TRBD1 (6 bases). Deletions cut 2 bases from V and 0 bases from J, with 9 bases between. The CDR3 consists of 15 residues.

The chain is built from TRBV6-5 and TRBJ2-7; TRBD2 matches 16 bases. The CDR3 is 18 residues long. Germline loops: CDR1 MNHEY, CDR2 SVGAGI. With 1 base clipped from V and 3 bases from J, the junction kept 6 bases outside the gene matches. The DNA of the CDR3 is TGTGCCAGCAGTTACTTCATAGGGACTAGCGGGGGGGTCTACGAGCAGTACTTC. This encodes CASSYFIGTSGGVYEQYF.

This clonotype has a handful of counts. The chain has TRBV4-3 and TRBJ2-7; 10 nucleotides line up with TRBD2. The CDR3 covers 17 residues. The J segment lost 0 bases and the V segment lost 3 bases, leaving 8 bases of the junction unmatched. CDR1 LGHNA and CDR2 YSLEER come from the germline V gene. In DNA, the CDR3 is TGCGCCAGCAGCCACTTTAGGACTAGCGGAAGCTCCTACGAGCAGTACTTC. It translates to CASSHFRTSGSSYEQYF.

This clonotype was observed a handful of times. CDR3 nucleotide sequence: TGTGCCACCAGCAGCAATCCAGGGACAGGGAACACTGAAGCTTTCTTT. As protein: CATSSNPGTGNTEAFF. The chain joins TRBV15 to TRBJ1-1; 8 positions match TRBD1. Trimming took 3 bases from V and 1 from J; bases not matched to a gene: 7. The CDR3 extends over 16 amino acids. CDR1 and CDR2 (germline): LNHNV, YYDKDF (reference sequence). The full variable domain, with the rest looked up from reference TRBV15 and TRBJ1-1, is DAMVIQNPRYQVTQFGKPVTLSCSQTLNHNVMYWYQQKSSQAPKLLFHYYDKDFNNEADTPDNFQSRRPNTSFCFLDIRSPGLGDTAMYLCATSSNPGTGNTEAFFGQGTRLTVV.

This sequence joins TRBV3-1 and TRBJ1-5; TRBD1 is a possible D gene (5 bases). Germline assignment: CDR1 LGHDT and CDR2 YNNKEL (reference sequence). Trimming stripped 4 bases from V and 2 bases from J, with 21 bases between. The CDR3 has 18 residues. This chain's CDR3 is CASSPYLPGRVGNQPQHF. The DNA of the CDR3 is TGTGCCAGCAGCCCATACCTGCCTGGCAGGGTCGGCAATCAGCCCCAGCATTTT.

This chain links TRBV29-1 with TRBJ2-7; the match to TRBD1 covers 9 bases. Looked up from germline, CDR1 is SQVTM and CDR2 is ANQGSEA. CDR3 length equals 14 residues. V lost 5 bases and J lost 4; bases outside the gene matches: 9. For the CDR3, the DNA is TGCAGCGTTCGCGTCCTAGGACAGGGGTACGAGCAGTACTTC. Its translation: CSVRVLGQGYEQYF.

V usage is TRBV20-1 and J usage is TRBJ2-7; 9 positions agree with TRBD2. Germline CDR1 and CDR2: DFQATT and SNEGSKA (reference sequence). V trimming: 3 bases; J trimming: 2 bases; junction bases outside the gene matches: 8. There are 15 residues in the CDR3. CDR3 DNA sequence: TGCAGTGCTAGGTTACTCGCGGGGGGGACCTACGAGCAGTACTTC. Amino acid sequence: CSARLLAGGTYEQYF.

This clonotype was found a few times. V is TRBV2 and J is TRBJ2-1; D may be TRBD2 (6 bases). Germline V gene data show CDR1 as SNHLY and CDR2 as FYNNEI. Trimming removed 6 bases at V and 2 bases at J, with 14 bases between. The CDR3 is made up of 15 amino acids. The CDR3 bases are TGTGCCAGCAGGCCCCGGCGGGGACCCTACAATGAGCAGTTCTTC. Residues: CASRPRRGPYNEQFF. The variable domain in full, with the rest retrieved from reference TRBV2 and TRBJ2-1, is EPEVTQTPSHQVTQMGQEVILRCVPISNHLYFYWYRQILGQKVEFLVSFYNNEISEKSEIFDDQFSVERPDGSNFTLKIRSTKLEDSAMYFCASRPRRGPYNEQFFGPGTRLTVL.

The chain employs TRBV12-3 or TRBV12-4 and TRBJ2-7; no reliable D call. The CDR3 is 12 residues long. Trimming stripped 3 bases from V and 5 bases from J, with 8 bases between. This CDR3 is CASSFRVDEQYF. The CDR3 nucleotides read TGTGCCAGCAGTTTTCGGGTCGACGAGCAGTACTTC.

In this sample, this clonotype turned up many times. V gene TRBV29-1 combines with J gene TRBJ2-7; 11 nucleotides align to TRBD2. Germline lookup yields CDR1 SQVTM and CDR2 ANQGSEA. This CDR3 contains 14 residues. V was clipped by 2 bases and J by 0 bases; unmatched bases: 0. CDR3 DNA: TGCAGCGTTGAACTAGCGGGAGGCTCCTACGAGCAGTACTTC. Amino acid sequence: CSVELAGGSYEQYF.

The DNA for the CDR3 is TGTGCCAGCAGCTCCACCGGGACAGCGGCAGGGGAGCTGTTTTTT. This translates into CASSSTGTAAGELFF. The chain couples TRBV11-1 to TRBJ2-2, with TRBD1 matching over 7 bases. V lost 4 bases, J lost 8 bases, and 10 bases stayed unmatched. Germline V gene data show CDR1 as SGHAT and CDR2 as FQDESV (reference sequence). The CDR3 runs 15 residues. Together with reference TRBV11-1 and TRBJ2-2, the CDR3 gives the full variable domain: EAEVAQSPRYKITEKSQAVAFWCDPISGHATLYWYRQILGQGPELLVQFQDESVVDDSQLPKDRFSAERLKGVDSTLKIQPAELGDSAMYLCASSSTGTAAGELFFGEGSRLTVL.

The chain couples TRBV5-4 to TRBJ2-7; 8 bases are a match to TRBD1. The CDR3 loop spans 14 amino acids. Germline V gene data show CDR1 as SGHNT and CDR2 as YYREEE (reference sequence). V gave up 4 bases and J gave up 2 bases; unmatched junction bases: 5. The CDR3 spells CASSPHRGAYEQYF. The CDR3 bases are TGTGCCAGCAGCCCCCACAGGGGGGCCTACGAGCAGTACTTC.